The 30 T cell receptor beta chains reported below all come from one sample, sequenced in a study of PD-L1 blockade in urothelial cancer. The data were produced by immunoSEQ multiplex PCR, yet TCRdb's version contains in-frame clones alone and is incomplete. The sample comprises about 45,000 clones, roughly four fifths of which are singletons, and around 14% rests with the top ten. Time point noted: peripheral blood 6 weeks after treatment start. The sequencing here drew on PBMCs, taken around atezolizumab (anti-PD-L1) treatment. All receptors come from a man in his 60s with urothelial cancer.

The V and J genes are TRBV10-2 and TRBJ1-1; 7 nucleotides align to TRBD1. From germline, CDR1 is WSHSY and CDR2 SAAADI. After removal of 2 bases from V and 1 base from J, the junction contained 4 bases not matched to a gene. This CDR3 is 15 amino acids long. CDR3 DNA sequence: TGCGCCAGCAGTGAGGGCCGGACAGGGAACACTGAAGCTTTCTTT. Protein sequence: CASSEGRTGNTEAFF.

The chain has TRBV5-1 and TRBJ2-7; no clear D gene. Trimming shortened V by 0 bases and J by 0 bases, and 7 bases separated the two germline ends. The V gene's germline CDR1 is SGHRS and CDR2 YFSETQ. This CDR3 comprises 14 residues. The CDR3 sequence is CASSLGRSSYEQYF. Here the CDR3 DNA reads TGCGCCAGCAGCTTGGGACGGAGCTCCTACGAGCAGTACTTC.

The rearrangement joins TRBV6-5 to TRBJ1-6, with D possibly being TRBD1 (6 bases). CDR1 is MNHEY, CDR2 SVGAGI, per germline. CDR3 length: 15 amino acids. V gave up 3 bases and J gave up 7 bases, with 13 bases separating them. This CDR3 is CASSYSGQSNSPLHF. The CDR3 DNA follows: TGTGCCAGCAGTTATTCCGGACAGTCAAATTCACCCCTCCACTTT.

The rearrangement uses TRBV9 and TRBJ1-3, with D possibly TRBD1 on 6 matching bases. The CDR3 runs to 16 residues. Trimming removed 1 base from V and 2 bases from J, with 13 bases in between. Germline CDR1 reads SGDLS; CDR2 reads YYNGEE. CDR3: CASSVWGRMTGNTIYF. For the CDR3, the DNA is TGTGCCAGCAGCGTATGGGGGCGGATGACTGGAAACACCATATATTTT.

The chain employs TRBV19 and TRBJ1-5, with D possibly being TRBD1 (5 bases). With 6 bases removed from V and 0 bases from J, the gap between germline ends came to 18 bases. CDR1 is LNHDA and CDR2 is SQIVND in the germline V gene (reference sequence). This CDR3 contains 17 residues. This CDR3 is CASSRAGTGDSNQPQHF. The CDR3 DNA sequence: TGTGCCAGTAGCCGGGCCGGGACGGGGGATAGCAATCAGCCCCAGCATTTT.

The chain has TRBV5-1 and TRBJ1-2; D not resolved. CDR1 and CDR2 (germline): SGHRS, YFSETQ. The length of the CDR3 is 14 residues. The V gene lost 0 bases and the J gene lost 2 bases, with 8 bases spanning the gap. The DNA of the CDR3 is TGCGCCAGCAGCTTGGACATTATGAACTATGGCTACACCTTC. Protein product: CASSLDIMNYGYTF.

The rearrangement links TRBV2 to TRBJ1-3; D remains ambiguous. The CDR3 spans 15 residues. Trimming shortened V by 4 bases and J by 2 bases, and 12 bases separated the two germline ends. Germline CDR1 SNHLY, CDR2 FYNNEI. The CDR3 coding sequence is TGTGCCAGCAGTGTAGAGTCTCTCGCTGGAAACACCATATATTTT. Translating it yields CASSVESLAGNTIYF.

The chain is built from TRBV18 and TRBJ1-2; TRBD1 matches at 7 bases. The CDR3 is 16 residues long. Trimming removed 0 bases from V and 6 bases from J; junction bases left unmatched: 10. Germline values: CDR1 KGHSH, CDR2 LQKENI. CDR3 DNA: TGTGCCAGCTCACCACCGGGACAGAGGGCCCCCGATGGCTACACCTTC. It yields the protein CASSPPGQRAPDGYTF.

Written as DNA, the CDR3 is TGCGCCAGCGGATCTAGCGGGGGAGGAGGTGAGCAGTTCTTC. As protein: CASGSSGGGGEQFF. This chain connects TRBV10-1 to TRBJ2-1; the match to TRBD2 covers 10 bases. CDR3 length: 14 residues. The V gene end was trimmed by 8 bases and the J gene end by 9 bases; junction bases not matched to a gene: 10. CDR1 WNHNN and CDR2 SYGVQD come from the germline V gene (reference sequence).

The chain uses TRBV7-2 and TRBJ1-2, with a weak D call TRBD1 (6 bases). CDR1 SGHTA and CDR2 FQGNSA come from the germline V gene. The CDR3 is made up of 16 amino acids. V shed 2 bases and J shed 0 bases, with 13 bases lying between them. The DNA for the CDR3 is TGTGCCAGCAGCTTACTGTGGACAGAATCTAACTATGGCTACACCTTC. Amino acids: CASSLLWTESNYGYTF.

The rearrangement joins TRBV5-1 to TRBJ2-7, with TRBD1 matching over 10 bases. This CDR3 is 15 amino acids long. V dropped 4 bases and J dropped 6; count of bases not matched to a gene: 10. CDR1 is SGHRS and CDR2 is YFSETQ in the germline V gene. DNA for the CDR3: TGCGCCAGCAGCCCCGAGACAGGGGGCCTAGGCGAGCAGTACTTC. Translating gives CASSPETGGLGEQYF.

V is TRBV11-3 and J is TRBJ2-1, with 7 bases fitting TRBD1. The CDR3 has 15 amino acids. The germline V gene has CDR1 SGHNT and CDR2 YENEEA. V lost 4 bases, J lost 8 bases, and 11 bases stayed unmatched. CDR3 bases: TGTGCCAGCAGCTACAGGGGTTACCCGCAGGATGAGCAGTTCTTC. It codes for CASSYRGYPQDEQFF.

This sequence joins TRBV7-2 and TRBJ1-1; perhaps TRBD1 as D (5 bases). The germline V gene has CDR1 SGHTA and CDR2 FQGNSA. The CDR3 totals 14 residues. The V end lost 0 bases, the J end lost 4 bases, and 9 bases lay between the germline ends. The DNA for the CDR3 is TGTGCCAGCAGCTTAGCCCGGGGGTCCACTGAAGCTTTCTTT. As protein: CASSLARGSTEAFF. The variable domain in full, completed from reference TRBV7-2 and TRBJ1-1, reads GAGVSQSPSNKVTEKGKDVELRCDPISGHTALYWYRQSLGQGLEFLIYFQGNSAPDKSGLPSDRFSAERTGGSVSTLTIQRTQQEDSAVYLCASSLARGSTEAFFGQGTRLTVV.

The chain employs TRBV14 and TRBJ2-7; TRBD1 agrees at 8 bases. Germline CDR1 and CDR2: SGHDN and FVKESK. CDR3 length equals 15 residues. J was trimmed by 3 bases and V by 3 bases; bases with no gene match: 7. As DNA, the CDR3 is TGTGCCAGCAGCCATAGCTCTGGGACAGGCTACGAGCAGTACTTC. Encoded protein: CASSHSSGTGYEQYF.

The V and J genes are TRBV6-1 and TRBJ2-4; 11 bases align to TRBD1. The CDR3 is 14 amino acids. J lost 8 bases, V lost 4 bases, and 4 bases had no gene match. Per germline, CDR1 MNHNS and CDR2 SASEGT. CDR3 in DNA: TGTGCCAGCAGTGTGGACAGGGGGCGAGACATTCAGTACTTC. Translation gives CASSVDRGRDIQYF.

V gene TRBV7-8 combines with J gene TRBJ1-3, with a possible D match to TRBD1 (5 bases). CDR3 length equals 17 residues. The V gene's germline CDR1 is SGHVS and CDR2 FQNEAQ. Trimming took off 5 bases at V and 0 bases at J, with 17 bases between the two ends. CDR3 DNA: TGTGCCAGCAGCCTAGGAGCGGGACGGTTCTCTGGAAACACCATATATTTT. Its translation is CASSLGAGRFSGNTIYF. Supplemented by reference TRBV7-8 and TRBJ1-3, the full variable domain reads GAGVSQSPRYKVAKRGQDVALRCDPISGHVSLFWYQQALGQGPEFLTYFQNEAQLDKSGLPSDRFFAERPEGSVSTLKIQRTQQEDSAVYLCASSLGAGRFSGNTIYFGEGSWLTVV.

This clone is a singleton in its sample. The V and J genes are TRBV28 and TRBJ1-2; D possibly corresponds to TRBD1 (6 bases). The CDR3 covers 14 residues. Germline-derived CDR1 and CDR2 are MDHEN and SYDVKM. V lost 4 bases, J lost 8 bases, and 17 bases lay in between. The chain's CDR3 is CASSSPQGTRGYTF. The CDR3 nucleotides are TGTGCCAGCAGTTCCCCACAGGGAACAAGAGGCTACACCTTC.

This chain links TRBV11-2 with TRBJ2-7; 7 nucleotides match TRBD2. The CDR3 loop spans 17 amino acids. CDR1 is SGHAT, CDR2 FQNNGV, per germline. V lost 3 bases to trimming and J lost 5 bases; unmatched junction nucleotides: 16. The DNA for the CDR3 is TGTGCCAGCAGCTTCCTCCCGGCCCAGGGAGGGAAGGACGAGCAGTACTTC. Translated, it gives CASSFLPAQGGKDEQYF. Drawing the rest from reference TRBV11-2 and TRBJ2-7, the complete variable domain is EAGVAQSPRYKIIEKRQSVAFWCNPISGHATLYWYQQILGQGPKLLIQFQNNGVVDDSQLPKDRFSAERLKGVDSTLKIQPAKLEDSAVYLCASSFLPAQGGKDEQYFGPGTRLTVT.

The rearrangement links TRBV30 to TRBJ2-5; 8 nucleotides align to TRBD1. This CDR3 region has 15 residues. Germline CDR1 is GTSNPN and CDR2 is SVGIG (reference sequence). V dropped 3 bases and J dropped 6; count of bases not matched to a gene: 12. In DNA, the CDR3 is TGTGCCTGGAGCCCCGCCGGACAGGGTCTGAAGACCCAGTACTTC. This encodes CAWSPAGQGLKTQYF. The entire variable domain, with the rest obtained from reference TRBV30 and TRBJ2-5, is as follows: SQTIHQWPATLVQPVGSPLSLECTVEGTSNPNLYWYRQAAGRGLQLLFYSVGIGQISSEVPQNLSASRPQDRQFILSSKKLLLSDSGFYLCAWSPAGQGLKTQYFGPGTRLLVL.

This rearrangement joins TRBV30 to TRBJ2-7; a weak D match, TRBD2 (7 bases). The CDR3 consists of 12 residues. In germline, CDR1 is GTSNPN, CDR2 SVGIG (reference sequence). Trimming removed 1 base from V and 9 bases from J, with 13 bases in between. The CDR3 is CAWSGTGRVQYF. For the CDR3, the DNA is TGTGCCTGGAGTGGAACAGGGAGGGTGCAGTACTTC.

This clone has a handful of counts. The rearrangement uses TRBV7-2 and TRBJ2-7; 8 nucleotides align to TRBD2. The V and J ends lost 5 bases and 3 bases, in that order; junction bases with no gene match: 9. Germline values: CDR1 SGHTA, CDR2 FQGNSA. The CDR3 has 15 amino acids. The CDR3 coding sequence is TGTGCCAGCAGCCCCGGGGGGGCAGGGCACTACGAGCAGTACTTC. Its protein is CASSPGGAGHYEQYF. Based on the CDR3 plus reference TRBV7-2 and TRBJ2-7, the full variable domain is GAGVSQSPSNKVTEKGKDVELRCDPISGHTALYWYRQSLGQGLEFLIYFQGNSAPDKSGLPSDRFSAERTGGSVSTLTIQRTQQEDSAVYLCASSPGGAGHYEQYFGPGTRLTVT.

V is TRBV5-1 and J is TRBJ1-1, with TRBD1 as a possible D gene (5 bases). Looked up from germline, CDR1 is SGHRS and CDR2 is YFSETQ. Trimming removed 4 bases from V and 0 bases from J, with 19 bases in between. This CDR3 comprises 17 residues. CDR3 DNA sequence: TGCGCCAGCAGCCCGGAGGCAGGAGGGGTTATGAACACTGAAGCTTTCTTT. Its protein is CASSPEAGGVMNTEAFF.

This clone was detected only a few times. J is TRBJ2-4 and V is TRBV18; D is perhaps TRBD1 (6 bases). Germline lookup yields CDR1 KGHSH and CDR2 LQKENI. Trimming shortened V by 4 bases and J by 4 bases, and 8 bases separated the two germline ends. The length of the CDR3 is 13 residues. The CDR3 region is CASSLGQKNIQYF. For the CDR3, the DNA is TGTGCCAGCTCACTTGGACAGAAAAACATTCAGTACTTC.

The sample holds a few counts of this clone. J is TRBJ1-5 and V is TRBV25-1; D might be TRBD1 (5 bases). Trimming left V 1 base short and J 4 bases short, with 11 bases between. This CDR3 is 15 amino acids long. Germline V gene sequence: CDR1 MGHDK, CDR2 SYGVNS. CDR3 DNA sequence: TGTGCCAGCAGTGAATCCGGGACTCCAAATCAGCCCCAGCATTTT. Its translation: CASSESGTPNQPQHF. The variable domain in full, with the rest retrieved from reference TRBV25-1 and TRBJ1-5, is EADIYQTPRYLVIGTGKKITLECSQTMGHDKMYWYQQDPGMELHLIHYSYGVNSTEKGDLSSESTVSRIRTEHFPLTLESARPSHTSQYLCASSESGTPNQPQHFGDGTRLSIL.

The V call is TRBV4-3, the J call TRBJ1-2, with TRBD1 matching over 7 bases. The CDR3 extends over 15 amino acids. In germline, CDR1 is LGHNA, CDR2 YSLEER. Trimming at V came to 0 bases and at J to 4 bases, leaving 5 bases not matched to a gene. The CDR3 DNA is TGCGCCAGCAGCCAAGATCGCGGACAGGCCTATGGCTACACCTTC. It is translated as CASSQDRGQAYGYTF.

This clone was seen only a few times. This chain connects TRBV2 to TRBJ2-3, with TRBD2 matching over 8 bases. Looked up from germline, CDR1 is SNHLY and CDR2 is FYNNEI. This CDR3 has 13 amino acids. Trimming cost V 8 bases and J 6 bases; bases outside gene matches: 7. The CDR3 nucleotides are TGTGCCAGCGAAGGCGGGGGGCGGGATACGCAGTATTTT. Encoded protein: CASEGGGRDTQYF. Filled out from reference TRBV2 and TRBJ2-3, the complete variable domain reads EPEVTQTPSHQVTQMGQEVILRCVPISNHLYFYWYRQILGQKVEFLVSFYNNEISEKSEIFDDQFSVERPDGSNFTLKIRSTKLEDSAMYFCASEGGGRDTQYFGPGTRLTVL.

In this sample, this clone turned up once. The rearrangement links TRBV9 to TRBJ2-3; D remains ambiguous. Looked up from germline, CDR1 is SGDLS and CDR2 is YYNGEE. The V and J ends lost 4 bases and 6 bases respectively, with 9 bases between them. The CDR3 sequence is 12 residues long. CDR3 region: CASSPTRDTQYF. Written as DNA, the CDR3 is TGTGCCAGCAGCCCCACCCGGGATACGCAGTATTTT. Combining the CDR3 with reference TRBV9 and TRBJ2-3 gives the whole variable domain DSGVTQTPKHLITATGQRVTLRCSPRSGDLSVYWYQQSLDQGLQFLIQYYNGEERAKGNILERFSAQQFPDLHSELNLSSLELGDSALYFCASSPTRDTQYFGPGTRLTVL.

V is TRBV6-4 and J is TRBJ2-2, with D maybe TRBD2 (6 bases). Trimming removed 6 bases from V and 6 bases from J, with 17 bases in between. CDR1 is MRHNA, CDR2 SNTAGT, per germline. The CDR3 contains 15 residues. CDR3 bases: TGTGCCAGCAGCCGGGACTCCGTTAGAGCCGGGGAGCTGTTTTTT. Protein: CASSRDSVRAGELFF.

The gene calls are TRBV5-4 and TRBJ2-2; 12 bases are shared with TRBD2. This CDR3 region has 15 residues. Per the germline V gene, CDR1 is SGHNT and CDR2 is YYREEE (reference sequence). The V segment lost 4 bases and the J segment 6 bases; nucleotides outside the gene matches: 4. The CDR3 bases are TGTGCCAGCAGCCTCAGACTAGCGGGAGCCGGGGAGCTGTTTTTT. Encoded protein: CASSLRLAGAGELFF. The full variable domain, in which reference TRBV5-4 and TRBJ2-2 provide the parts outside the CDR3, is ETGVTQSPTHLIKTRGQQVTLRCSSQSGHNTVSWYQQALGQGPQFIFQYYREEENGRGNFPPRFSGLQFPNYSSELNVNALELDDSALYLCASSLRLAGAGELFFGEGSRLTVL.

The chain employs TRBV6-5 and TRBJ1-4; possible D gene TRBD1, 6 bases. With 2 bases removed from V and 7 bases from J, the gap between germline ends came to 14 bases. CDR1 is MNHEY and CDR2 is SVGAGI in the germline V gene. The CDR3 spans 15 residues. The CDR3 DNA reads TGTGCCAGCAGTTACGCGACAGGCAGAGGTGAAAAACTGTTTTTT. Translated: CASSYATGRGEKLFF.